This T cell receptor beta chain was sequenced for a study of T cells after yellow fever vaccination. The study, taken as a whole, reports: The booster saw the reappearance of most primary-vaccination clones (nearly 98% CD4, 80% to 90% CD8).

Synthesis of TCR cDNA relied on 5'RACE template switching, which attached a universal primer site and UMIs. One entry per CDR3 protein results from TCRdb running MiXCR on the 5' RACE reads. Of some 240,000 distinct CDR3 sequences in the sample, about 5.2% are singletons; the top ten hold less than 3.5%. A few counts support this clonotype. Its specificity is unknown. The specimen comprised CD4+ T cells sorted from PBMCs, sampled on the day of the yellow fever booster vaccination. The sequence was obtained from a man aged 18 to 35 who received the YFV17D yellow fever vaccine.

CDR3 region: CASSADRPWLGYTF. Written as DNA, the CDR3 is TGCGCCAGCAGCGCCGACCGGCCCTGGTTAGGCTACACCTTC. The rearrangement links TRBV5-1 to TRBJ1-2; no clear D. Deletions cut 4 bases from V and 8 bases from J, with 18 bases between. The CDR3 runs to 14 residues. CDR1 and CDR2 (germline): SGHRS, YFSETQ.